Shown below are 8 T cell receptor beta chains from a single sample sequenced in a study of blood T cell repertoires in COVID-19. The data were produced by immunoSEQ multiplex PCR, yet TCRdb's version contains in-frame clones alone and is incomplete. This table has 150,000 to 200,000 clones, around 87% appearing once. The sequencing input was peripheral blood. Receptor source: a man between 18 and 35 years old with acute or convalescent COVID-19.

In its sample, this clone was seen a few times. The chain uses TRBV14 and TRBJ1-2; D is ambiguous. The length of the CDR3 is 14 residues. CDR1 and CDR2 from the germline V gene are SGHDN and FVKESK. V was shortened by 1 base and J by 6 bases, with 12 bases between the two germline ends. Here the CDR3 DNA reads TGTGCCAGCAGCCAAGGGAGTCAGAGTAATGGCTACACCTTC. Translated: CASSQGSQSNGYTF.

V usage is TRBV7-9 and J usage is TRBJ1-2; the D gene is possibly TRBD1 (6 bases). Trimming left V 2 bases short and J 0 bases short, with 13 bases between. Germline values: CDR1 SEHNR, CDR2 FQNEAQ (reference sequence). The CDR3 has 16 amino acids. The CDR3 nucleotides are TGTGCCAGCAGCTTAATTATGGGGGCAGCTAACTATGGCTACACCTTC. Translating gives CASSLIMGAANYGYTF. Supplemented by reference TRBV7-9 and TRBJ1-2, the full variable domain reads DTGVSQNPRHKITKRGQNVTFRCDPISEHNRLYWYRQTLGQGPEFLTYFQNEAQLEKSRLLSDRFSAERPKGSFSTLEIQRTEQGDSAMYLCASSLIMGAANYGYTFGSGTRLTVV.

The genes are TRBV15 and TRBJ1-4; a weak D match, TRBD1 (6 bases). Trimming took off 6 bases at V and 4 bases at J, with 9 bases between the two ends. The CDR3 sequence is 13 residues long. Germline assignment: CDR1 LNHNV and CDR2 YYDKDF (reference sequence). The CDR3 spells CATRGRGNEKLFF. The CDR3 bases are TGTGCCACCAGGGGCAGGGGTAATGAAAAACTGTTTTTT.

The chain combines TRBV19 with TRBJ2-5, with D unresolved. With 3 bases removed from V and 2 bases from J, the gap between germline ends came to 4 bases. The CDR3 contains 12 residues. In germline, CDR1 is LNHDA, CDR2 SQIVND (reference sequence). Here the CDR3 reads CASSMRQETQYF. Here the CDR3 DNA reads TGTGCCAGTAGTATGCGGCAAGAGACCCAGTACTTC.

CDR3 protein: CASSPGNEQFF. CDR3 nucleotides: TGTGCCAGCAGCCCCGGCAATGAGCAGTTCTTC. The rearrangement uses TRBV7-9 and TRBJ2-1, with D unclear. Germline-derived CDR1 and CDR2 are SEHNR and FQNEAQ (reference sequence). This CDR3 has 11 residues. Trimming stripped 5 bases from V and 6 bases from J, with 5 bases between.

This chain joins TRBV3-1 (or the pseudogene TRBV3-2) and TRBJ1-1; tentatively, D is TRBD1 (6 bases). The V and J ends lost 2 bases and 5 bases respectively, with 15 bases between them. CDR1 and CDR2 from the germline V gene are LGHDT and YNNKEL (reference sequence). The CDR3 consists of 15 residues. The CDR3 bases are TGTGCCAGCAGCCAACAGTCTAGGGGGTATACTGAAGCTTTCTTT. Translation: CASSQQSRGYTEAFF.

V is TRBV7-9 and J is TRBJ2-2, with TRBD1 as a possible D gene (6 bases). From germline, CDR1 is SEHNR and CDR2 FQNEAQ (reference sequence). V gave up 5 bases and J gave up 6 bases, with 19 bases separating them. The length of the CDR3 is 16 residues. The DNA for the CDR3 is TGTGCCAGCAGCCGAGGAGGACAGCTTGTCGCCGGGGAGCTGTTTTTT. Its translation is CASSRGGQLVAGELFF.

This CDR3 is CASTPQQGLNTEAFF. The DNA of the CDR3 is TGCGCCAGCACTCCTCAACAGGGATTGAACACTGAAGCTTTCTTT. V usage is TRBV5-1 and J usage is TRBJ1-1; D is perhaps TRBD1 (6 bases). The CDR3 runs 15 residues. From germline, CDR1 is SGHRS and CDR2 YFSETQ. V was trimmed by 6 bases and J by 0 bases, leaving 15 bases between them. Supplemented by reference TRBV5-1 and TRBJ1-1, the full variable domain reads KAGVTQTPRYLIKTRGQQVTLSCSPISGHRSVSWYQQTPGQGLQFLFEYFSETQRNKGNFPGRFSGRQFSNSRSEMNVSTLELGDSALYLCASTPQQGLNTEAFFGQGTRLTVV.